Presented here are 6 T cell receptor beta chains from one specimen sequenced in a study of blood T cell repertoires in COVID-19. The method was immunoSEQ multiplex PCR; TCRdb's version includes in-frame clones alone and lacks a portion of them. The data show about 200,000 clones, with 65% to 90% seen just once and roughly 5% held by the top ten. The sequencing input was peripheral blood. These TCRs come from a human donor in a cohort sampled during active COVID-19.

CDR3: CASSLSPPNTEAFF. The DNA for the CDR3 is TGTGCCAGCAGTTTATCCCCTCCGAACACTGAAGCTTTCTTT. The V and J genes are TRBV28 and TRBJ1-1, with D hard to call. V lost 1 base and J 1 base, leaving 7 bases between the germline ends. This CDR3 spans 14 amino acids. Germline V gives CDR1 MDHEN, CDR2 SYDVKM.

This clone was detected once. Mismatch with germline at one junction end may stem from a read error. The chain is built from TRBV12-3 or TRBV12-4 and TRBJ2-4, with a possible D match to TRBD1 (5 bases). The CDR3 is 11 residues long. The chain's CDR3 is CASSLAGSKNF. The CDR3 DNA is TGTGCCAGCAGTTTGGCAGGGTCAAAGAACTTC.

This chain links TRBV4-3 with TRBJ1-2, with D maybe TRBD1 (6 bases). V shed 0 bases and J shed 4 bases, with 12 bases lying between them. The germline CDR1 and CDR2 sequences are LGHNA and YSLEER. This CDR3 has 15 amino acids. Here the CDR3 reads CASSQDLTGPYGYTF. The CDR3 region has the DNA TGCGCCAGCAGCCAAGATCTAACAGGGCCCTATGGCTACACCTTC.

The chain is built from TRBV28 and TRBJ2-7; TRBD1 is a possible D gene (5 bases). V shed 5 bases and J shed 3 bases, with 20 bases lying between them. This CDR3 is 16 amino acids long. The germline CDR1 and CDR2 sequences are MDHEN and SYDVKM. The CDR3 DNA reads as TGTGCCAGCAGTCCCGATCTCAGGGATCCCCGCTACGAGCAGTACTTC. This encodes CASSPDLRDPRYEQYF.

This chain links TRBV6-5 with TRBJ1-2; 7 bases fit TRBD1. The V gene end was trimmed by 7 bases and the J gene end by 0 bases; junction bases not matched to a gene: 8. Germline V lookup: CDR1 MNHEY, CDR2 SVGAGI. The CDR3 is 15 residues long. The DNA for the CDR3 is TGTGCCAGCACCGGCAGGGGGAGAGCTAACTATGGCTACACCTTC. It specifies CASTGRGRANYGYTF.

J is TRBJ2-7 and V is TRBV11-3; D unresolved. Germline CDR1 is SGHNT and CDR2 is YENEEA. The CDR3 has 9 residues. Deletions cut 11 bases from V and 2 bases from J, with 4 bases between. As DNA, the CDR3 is TGTGCCGTAACCTACGAGCAGTACTTC. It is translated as CAVTYEQYF.